One sample yielded the 18 T cell receptor beta chains listed below, sequenced in a study of CD8 T cells in ankylosing spondylitis (dated by TCRdb to 2016 to 2017). The library was obtained by 5' RACE. Data came from an Illumina HiSeq 2500. The public reads were run again by TCRdb, first through fastp at Q25 and then through MiXCR, and only productive beta chains were kept. Rows are combined by CDR3 protein, so each entry shows the most common genes and DNA. The sample yields 90,000 to 120,000 distinct CDR3 sequences; around 24% were counted once. The biggest ten clones account for 9% to 15% of the sample. Material for sequencing was synovial fluid, either unsorted or a sorted T cell fraction (not recorded which). Receptors were obtained from a male donor with ankylosing spondylitis.

The gene calls are TRBV5-6 and TRBJ2-1, with 7 positions matching TRBD2. CDR3 size: 16 residues. Germline loops: CDR1 SGHDT, CDR2 YYEEEE. Losses at the gene ends were 4 bases for V and 0 bases for J; bases not matched to a gene: 7. The CDR3 region has the DNA TGTGCCAGCAGCCCCCGGGGGGTAAGCTCCTACAATGAGCAGTTCTTC. This encodes CASSPRGVSSYNEQFF.

The chain is built from TRBV7-2 and TRBJ2-1, with 8 bases aligning to TRBD2. Germline CDR1 SGHTA, CDR2 FQGNSA. This CDR3 region has 14 residues. V dropped 1 base and J dropped 9; count of bases not matched to a gene: 5. The CDR3 reads CASSLDPGGFEQFF. Here the CDR3 DNA reads TGTGCCAGCAGCTTAGATCCGGGAGGGTTTGAGCAGTTCTTC.

V and J are TRBV30 and TRBJ1-5; tentatively, D is TRBD1 (5 bases). Trimming cost V 2 bases and J 7 bases, with 12 bases left between them. The germline gives CDR1 GTSNPN, CDR2 SVGIG (reference sequence). This CDR3 is 13 amino acids long. The CDR3 DNA sequence: TGTGCCTGGAGTTCGGGGGTTCGGCAGCCCCAGCATTTT. Translating it yields CAWSSGVRQPQHF. Drawing the rest from reference TRBV30 and TRBJ1-5, the complete variable domain is SQTIHQWPATLVQPVGSPLSLECTVEGTSNPNLYWYRQAAGRGLQLLFYSVGIGQISSEVPQNLSASRPQDRQFILSSKKLLLSDSGFYLCAWSSGVRQPQHFGDGTRLSIL.

The chain employs TRBV7-2 and TRBJ1-1, with D perhaps TRBD1 (6 bases). The V end was cut by 2 bases, the J end by 2 bases, with 12 bases between. This CDR3 region has 15 residues. Looked up from germline, CDR1 is SGHTA and CDR2 is FQGNSA. The CDR3 here is CASSLMRGANTEAFF. The CDR3 region has the DNA TGTGCCAGCAGCTTAATGAGGGGGGCTAACACTGAAGCTTTCTTT.

This clonotype was counted ten times or more. The chain carries TRBV12-3 or TRBV12-4 and TRBJ2-1; 9 nucleotides agree with TRBD1. This CDR3 is 15 amino acids long. V shed 5 bases and J 6 bases; nucleotides not matched to a gene: 8. CDR3 sequence: CASSPRTGDINEQFF. For the CDR3, the DNA is TGTGCCAGCAGTCCCCGGACAGGGGATATCAATGAGCAGTTCTTC.

CDR3 sequence reads: CASSPRDGNEKLFF. The CDR3 nucleotides are TGTGCCAGCAGCCCCCGGGACGGAAATGAAAAACTGTTTTTT. The rearrangement uses TRBV3-1 and TRBJ1-4; D is perhaps TRBD1 (5 bases). The germline V gene encodes CDR1 LGHDT and CDR2 YNNKEL (reference sequence). Trimming removed 4 bases from V and 5 bases from J, with 11 bases in between. The CDR3 consists of 14 residues.

This clonotype was observed a handful of times. The rearrangement links TRBV7-9 to TRBJ1-1; D perhaps matches TRBD1 (5 bases). Germline-derived CDR1 and CDR2 are SEHNR and FQNEAQ (reference sequence). The germline V and J ends were trimmed by 1 base and 5 bases, with 11 bases remaining between them. This CDR3 has 14 amino acids. The CDR3 reads CASSLDSRVTEAFF. Written as DNA, the CDR3 is TGTGCCAGCAGCTTAGATTCCAGGGTAACTGAAGCTTTCTTT. Combining the CDR3 with reference TRBV7-9 and TRBJ1-1 gives the whole variable domain DTGVSQNPRHKITKRGQNVTFRCDPISEHNRLYWYRQTLGQGPEFLTYFQNEAQLEKSRLLSDRFSAERPKGSFSTLEIQRTEQGDSAMYLCASSLDSRVTEAFFGQGTRLTVV.

The rearrangement uses TRBV25-1 and TRBJ1-6; 11 bases fit TRBD1. CDR1 and CDR2 (germline): MGHDK, SYGVNS. This CDR3 comprises 15 residues. The junction had 5 bases not matched to a gene; V was cut back by 3 bases and J by 10 bases. CDR3: CASSEDRGLGSPLHF. The CDR3 DNA sequence: TGTGCCAGCAGTGAGGACAGGGGGCTTGGATCACCCCTCCACTTT. The full variable domain, with the rest looked up from reference TRBV25-1 and TRBJ1-6, is EADIYQTPRYLVIGTGKKITLECSQTMGHDKMYWYQQDPGMELHLIHYSYGVNSTEKGDLSSESTVSRIRTEHFPLTLESARPSHTSQYLCASSEDRGLGSPLHFGNGTRLTVT.

The chain carries TRBV11-2 and TRBJ1-1; 9 bases match TRBD1. CDR3 length: 15 amino acids. The V segment lost 4 bases and the J segment 3 bases; nucleotides outside the gene matches: 6. Per germline, CDR1 SGHAT and CDR2 FQNNGV. CDR3 protein: CASSSGTGMDTEAFF. DNA for the CDR3: TGTGCCAGCAGCTCCGGGACAGGGATGGACACTGAAGCTTTCTTT.

This clonotype was recorded at least ten times. The chain is built from TRBV10-1 and TRBJ1-5; D ambiguous. Germline V gene lookup returns CDR1 WNHNN and CDR2 SYGVQD (reference sequence). Trimming removed 7 bases from V and 2 bases from J, with 15 bases in between. This CDR3 has 15 amino acids. Written as DNA, the CDR3 is TGCGCCAGCAAGAGATGCTCAAGGGGCAATCAGCCCCAGCATTTT. Residues: CASKRCSRGNQPQHF.

The sample holds one count of this clonotype. V gene TRBV7-9 combines with J gene TRBJ2-1, with a possible D match to TRBD2 (5 bases). The germline gives CDR1 SEHNR, CDR2 FQNEAQ (reference sequence). The CDR3 totals 15 residues. V was clipped by 1 base and J by 7 bases, with 14 bases between them. CDR3 nucleotide sequence: TGTGCCAGCAGCTTAGGGCTAGCAAGGTTTAATGAGCAGTTCTTC. Its translation: CASSLGLARFNEQFF.

This clonotype was seen a few times. The chain links TRBV5-4 to TRBJ1-1, with 7 nucleotides matching TRBD1. The CDR3 loop spans 14 amino acids. The ends lost 4 bases at V and 1 base at J; junction bases unmatched: 4. In germline, CDR1 is SGHNT, CDR2 YYREEE (reference sequence). In DNA, the CDR3 is TGTGCCAGCAGCGAAGACAGGGCGAACACTGAAGCTTTCTTT. Its protein is CASSEDRANTEAFF.

This clonotype was counted only a few times. J is TRBJ2-1 and V is TRBV15; 11 nucleotides line up with TRBD2. This CDR3 comprises 15 residues. CDR1 and CDR2 from the germline V gene are LNHNV and YYDKDF (reference sequence). The V and J ends lost 6 bases and 5 bases, in that order; junction bases with no gene match: 6. The CDR3 region is CATRAWGLADNEQFF. The DNA of the CDR3 is TGTGCCACCAGGGCATGGGGACTAGCGGACAATGAGCAGTTCTTC.

This clonotype has more than one count but fewer than ten. The genes are TRBV15 and TRBJ2-3; 9 positions agree with TRBD2. The V gene end was trimmed by 8 bases and the J gene end by 5 bases; junction bases not matched to a gene: 11. Germline V gene sequence: CDR1 LNHNV, CDR2 YYDKDF (reference sequence). This CDR3 spans 15 amino acids. DNA of the CDR3: TGTGCCACCGGACCGAGAGCTAGCGGGATAGATACGCAGTATTTT. Its protein product is CATGPRASGIDTQYF.

This clonotype was counted many times. The chain couples TRBV20-1 to TRBJ2-7; D perhaps matches TRBD1 (5 bases). The CDR3 loop spans 12 amino acids. Trimming took 6 bases from V and 7 from J, leaving 16 bases between them. Germline CDR1 is DFQATT and CDR2 is SNEGSKA (reference sequence). The CDR3 DNA is TGCAGTGCCAGGGCAAGCGAGAGGGAGCAGTACGTC. Amino acids: CSARASEREQYV.

In this sample, this clonotype turned up once. This CDR3 is missing its conserved last phenylalanine or tryptophan, likely due to a read error. The V call is TRBV20-1, the J call TRBJ1-3; D uncertain. Germline assignment: CDR1 DFQATT and CDR2 SNEGSKA (reference sequence). V was pared by 6 bases and J by 4 bases, with 13 bases between. CDR3 size: 13 residues. The CDR3 sequence is CSALQGLGNTIYS. The CDR3 nucleotides are TGCAGTGCCCTACAAGGTCTGGGAAACACCATATATTCT.

The chain is built from TRBV11-2 and TRBJ1-5; tentatively, D is TRBD1 (5 bases). This CDR3 contains 16 residues. With 5 bases removed from V and 0 bases from J, the gap between germline ends came to 14 bases. The germline gives CDR1 SGHAT, CDR2 FQNNGV. The CDR3 loop reads CASSNLAGYSNQPQHF. CDR3 DNA sequence: TGTGCCAGCAGCAACTTGGCAGGGTATAGCAATCAGCCCCAGCATTTT.

The table lists this clonotype with a few counts. The V and J genes are TRBV20-1 and TRBJ2-1, with 10 bases that match TRBD1. Per the germline V gene, CDR1 is DFQATT and CDR2 is SNEGSKA (reference sequence). The CDR3 loop spans 13 amino acids. Germline trimming cut 3 bases from V and 8 bases from J; bases unmatched to any gene: 4. CDR3 sequence reads: CSASPGQGYEQFF. The CDR3 region has the DNA TGCAGTGCTAGTCCGGGACAGGGGTATGAGCAGTTCTTC.